The sequence of this T cell receptor (beta chain) was determined in a study of shared clonotypes between healthy human individuals. The CDR3 totals 14 residues. The germline gives CDR1 SGHTA, CDR2 FQGTGA. V was clipped by 5 bases and J by 8 bases; unmatched bases: 8. Around 86 million PBMCs went into genomic DNA for unsorted samples. The material for each subset, its genomic DNA, was split evenly across several immunoSEQ plates. The assay was immunoSEQ multiplex PCR, and TCRdb's table has in-frame clones only and misses some. The sample lists some 500,000 clones, roughly 78% occurring once. The sample comprised PBMCs. This chain joins TRBV7-3 and TRBJ2-2; 7 positions agree with TRBD1. The source of this sequence is a woman aged 40 to 55 in good health. Some clones in this sample may be carry-over from other donors' samples. The CDR3 region is CASSQGDPLGELFF. The CDR3 coding sequence is TGTGCCAGCAGCCAGGGGGACCCCCTTGGGGAGCTGTTTTTT.